This T cell receptor (beta chain) was sequenced during a study of blood T cells in healthy people across ages. V was pared by 4 bases and J by 7 bases, with 15 bases of the junction left unmatched. The germline gives CDR1 SGHTA, CDR2 FQGNSA. The CDR3 covers 16 residues. With a J-beta primer mix and a sample-barcoded 5' primer, a second PCR ran about 7 to 11 cycles. Unique molecular identifiers of 12 random nucleotides labeled each cDNA. From each sample, at least 2.5 million paired-end reads containing CDR3 were obtained. MiXCR was run by TCRdb on the 5' RACE reads, yielding one entry per CDR3 protein. This sample yields 1.5 million to 1.8 million distinct CDR3 sequences, of which 35% to 45% are seen a single time; roughly 3.7% belongs to the top ten.

Specimen: blood. The sequence derives from a woman under 30 in good health. The chain is built from TRBV7-2 and TRBJ2-7, with 8 bases that match TRBD2. The CDR3 loop is CASSSRTSGAYNEQYF. The CDR3, as DNA: TGTGCCAGCAGCTCTCGTACTAGCGGAGCGTACAATGAGCAGTACTTC.